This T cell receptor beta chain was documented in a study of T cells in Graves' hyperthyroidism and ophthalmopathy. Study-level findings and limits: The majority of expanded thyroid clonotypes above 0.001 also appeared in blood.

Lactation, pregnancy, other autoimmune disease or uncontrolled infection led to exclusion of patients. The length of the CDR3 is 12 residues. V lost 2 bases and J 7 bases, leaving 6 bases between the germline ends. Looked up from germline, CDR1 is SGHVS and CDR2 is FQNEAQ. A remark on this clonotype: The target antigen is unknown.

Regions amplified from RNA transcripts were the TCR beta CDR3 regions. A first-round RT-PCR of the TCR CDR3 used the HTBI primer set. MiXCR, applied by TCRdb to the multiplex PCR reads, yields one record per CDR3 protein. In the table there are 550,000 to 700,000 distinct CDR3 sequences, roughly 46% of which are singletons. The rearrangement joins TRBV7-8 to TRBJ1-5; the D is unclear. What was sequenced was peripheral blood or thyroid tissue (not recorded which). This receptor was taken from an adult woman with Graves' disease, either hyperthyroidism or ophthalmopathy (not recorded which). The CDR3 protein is CASSLILQPQHF. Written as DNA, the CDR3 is TGTGCCAGCAGCTTAATTCTCCAGCCCCAGCATTTT.